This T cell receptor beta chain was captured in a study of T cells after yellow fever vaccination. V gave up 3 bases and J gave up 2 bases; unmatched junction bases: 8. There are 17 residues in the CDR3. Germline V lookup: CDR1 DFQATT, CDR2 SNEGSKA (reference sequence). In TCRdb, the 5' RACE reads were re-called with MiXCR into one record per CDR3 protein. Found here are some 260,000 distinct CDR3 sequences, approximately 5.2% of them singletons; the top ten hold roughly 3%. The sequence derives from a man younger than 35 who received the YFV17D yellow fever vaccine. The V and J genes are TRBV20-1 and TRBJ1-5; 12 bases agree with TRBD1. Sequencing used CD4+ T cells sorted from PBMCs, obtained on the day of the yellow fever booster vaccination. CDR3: CSARPPGQGARNQPQHF. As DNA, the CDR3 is TGCAGTGCTAGGCCACCGGGACAGGGGGCTCGCAATCAGCCCCAGCATTTT.